This T cell receptor beta chain was captured by sequencing in a study of T cells in Graves' hyperthyroidism and ophthalmopathy. Study-wide context: Peripheral blood was acquired at first diagnosis, ahead of any therapy whatsoever. General study results and limits: Clonotypes that were expanded in thyroid above 0.001 mostly appeared in blood too. The model forecast ophthalmopathy, anticipating it by a median around 6.5 months before onset.

Exclusion followed for patients with uncontrolled infection, other autoimmune disease, pregnancy or lactation. Germline values: CDR1 DFQATT, CDR2 SNEGSKA (reference sequence). The CDR3 is 18 amino acids. The junction had 10 bases not matched to a gene; V was cut back by 1 base and J by 4 bases. RNA transcripts gave rise to amplified TCR beta CDR3 regions. HTBI primers drove first-round RT-PCR of the TCR CDR3. TCRdb itself ran the multiplex PCR reads through MiXCR, one entry per CDR3 protein. Here the sample spans about 560,000 distinct CDR3 sequences, 14% being singletons. Note on this clonotype: Its antigen is not known.

This chain links TRBV20-1 with TRBJ2-3, with 14 bases fitting TRBD2. This sequence originates from a woman between 40 and 50 years old with Graves' hyperthyroidism. Sequences were obtained from blood. CDR3 sequence reads: CSARGFLGLAGGPDTQYF. CDR3 in DNA: TGCAGTGCTAGAGGGTTTCTAGGACTAGCGGGAGGACCAGATACGCAGTATTTT.